The following is a T cell receptor (beta chain) sequence with its context. Trimming took off 0 bases at V and 7 bases at J, with 7 bases between the two ends. Germline-derived CDR1 and CDR2 are SGDLS and YYNGEE. The CDR3 loop spans 12 amino acids. Assay used: immunoSEQ multiplex PCR; TCRdb lists only in-frame clones, some missing. Of about 20,000 clones listed, 79% are singletons. These data come from a study of OX40 agonist ivuxolimab in advanced cancers. The J gene is TRBJ1-1, the V gene TRBV9, with D possibly being TRBD1 (6 bases). This receptor was obtained from an adult with an advanced solid tumor such as melanoma, head and neck, liver or kidney cancer. The starting material was CD4+ or CD8+ T cells sorted from blood, obtained in a trial of the OX40 agonist ivuxolimab. CDR3 coding DNA: TGTGCCAGCAGCGTAGGAGGGGGTGAAGCTTTCTTT. It codes for CASSVGGGEAFF.